This TCR beta chain originates from a study of CD8+ T cells in alopecia areata. Extraction and reverse transcription of RNA yielded cDNA as the sequencing template. This table comes from immunoSEQ multiplex PCR, and its TCRdb copy is limited to in-frame clones, with some not included. The table includes some 210,000 clones, approximately 52% detected once. Points on this clone: The target antigen is unknown.

Study results and limitations: Tissue-resident alphabeta T cells belonging to normal skin likewise get sequenced within scalp specimens.

This sample comprised CD4+ T cells sorted from blood, obtained at week 0. The sequence came from a human donor with alopecia areata.

The DNA of the CDR3 is TGCGCCAGCAGCAGATCCCGTGGGGGCAATCAGCCCCAGCATTTT. Translated: CASSRSRGGNQPQHF. The chain joins TRBV4-1 to TRBJ1-5; no clear D. Between the trimmed V and J ends, which lost 5 bases and 2 bases, there was a span of 13 bases. This CDR3 region has 15 residues. From germline, CDR1 is MGHRA and CDR2 YSYEKL.